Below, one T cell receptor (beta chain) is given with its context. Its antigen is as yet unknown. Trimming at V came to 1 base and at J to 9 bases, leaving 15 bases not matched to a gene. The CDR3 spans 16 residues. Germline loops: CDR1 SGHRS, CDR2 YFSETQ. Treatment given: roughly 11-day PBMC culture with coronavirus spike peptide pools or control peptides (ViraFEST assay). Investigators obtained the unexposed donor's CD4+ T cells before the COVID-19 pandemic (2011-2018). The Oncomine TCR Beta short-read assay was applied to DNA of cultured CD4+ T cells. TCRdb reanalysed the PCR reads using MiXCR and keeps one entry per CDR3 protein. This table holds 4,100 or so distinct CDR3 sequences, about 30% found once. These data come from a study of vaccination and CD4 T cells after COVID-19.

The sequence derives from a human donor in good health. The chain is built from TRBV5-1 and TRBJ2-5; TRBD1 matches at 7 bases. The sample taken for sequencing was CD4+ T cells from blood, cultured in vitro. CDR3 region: CASSLSGTGPQGAQYF. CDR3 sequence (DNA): TGCGCCAGCAGCTTGTCCGGCACAGGTCCCCAGGGGGCCCAGTACTTC. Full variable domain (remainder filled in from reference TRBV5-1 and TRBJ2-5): KAGVTQTPRYLIKTRGQQVTLSCSPISGHRSVSWYQQTPGQGLQFLFEYFSETQRNKGNFPGRFSGRQFSNSRSEMNVSTLELGDSALYLCASSLSGTGPQGAQYFGPGTRLLVL.